This T cell receptor (beta chain) was profiled in a study of identical twins. The junction had 3 bases not matched to a gene; V was cut back by 8 bases and J by 2 bases. The CDR3 spans 12 residues. Germline V gene data show CDR1 as DFQATT and CDR2 as SNEGSKA (reference sequence). TCRdb ran MiXCR on the 5' RACE reads and lists one entry per CDR3 protein. The data contain around 340,000 distinct CDR3 sequences, approximately 9.1% of them singletons. Sequenced sample: naive T cells sorted from blood. This receptor was identified in a woman aged 50 to 60 in good health. The chain is built from TRBV20-1 and TRBJ2-5, with TRBD1 matching over 9 bases. The CDR3 nucleotides read TGCAGTACCGGGACAGGGCAAGAGACCCAGTACTTC. This sequence encodes CSTGTGQETQYF.